This T cell receptor beta chain was captured in a study of blood T cell repertoires in COVID-19. Some clones are missing from TCRdb's copy, which holds only in-frame ones; the method was immunoSEQ multiplex PCR. Of around 420,000 clones listed, roughly 87% are singletons. The sequenced material came from PBMCs or T cells enriched from blood (not recorded which). The source is a woman between 35 and 50 years old with acute COVID-19.

CDR3: CASSDPAGDSPTDQPQHF. CDR3 DNA sequence: TGTGCCAGCAGCGACCCAGCCGGGGACAGTCCAACAGATCAGCCCCAGCATTTT. The gene calls are TRBV9 and TRBJ1-5; 7 bases match TRBD1. From germline, CDR1 is SGDLS and CDR2 YYNGEE. This CDR3 region has 18 residues. The ends lost 3 bases at V and 5 bases at J; junction bases unmatched: 17.